This T cell receptor (beta chain) emerged from a study of T cells in Graves' hyperthyroidism and ophthalmopathy. About the study: The authors collected peripheral blood at initial diagnosis, before any treatment. Study-wide results and caveats: In blood, most of the thyroid clonotypes expanded above 0.001 were also present.

RNA transcripts gave rise to amplified TCR beta CDR3 regions. HTBI primers were employed in a first-round RT-PCR of the TCR CDR3. TCRdb itself ran the multiplex PCR reads through MiXCR, one entry per CDR3 protein. The repertoire holds approximately 740,000 distinct CDR3 sequences, with roughly 15% as singletons. If no ophthalmopathy progression occurred within 18 months, Graves' hyperthyroidism was stable. About this clonotype itself: The target antigen is unknown.

The clonotype was recovered from a woman younger than 35 with Graves' hyperthyroidism. Sequences were obtained from blood.

The CDR3 bases are TGTGCCAGCGGGACAGGGTCTAACACCGGGGAGCTGTTTTTT. Amino acid sequence: CASGTGSNTGELFF. The chain is built from TRBV9 and TRBJ2-2; TRBD1 aligns across 9 bases. The CDR3 is 14 residues long. V shed 7 bases, J shed 2 bases, and the junction held 3 bases outside the gene matches. From germline, CDR1 is SGDLS and CDR2 YYNGEE.